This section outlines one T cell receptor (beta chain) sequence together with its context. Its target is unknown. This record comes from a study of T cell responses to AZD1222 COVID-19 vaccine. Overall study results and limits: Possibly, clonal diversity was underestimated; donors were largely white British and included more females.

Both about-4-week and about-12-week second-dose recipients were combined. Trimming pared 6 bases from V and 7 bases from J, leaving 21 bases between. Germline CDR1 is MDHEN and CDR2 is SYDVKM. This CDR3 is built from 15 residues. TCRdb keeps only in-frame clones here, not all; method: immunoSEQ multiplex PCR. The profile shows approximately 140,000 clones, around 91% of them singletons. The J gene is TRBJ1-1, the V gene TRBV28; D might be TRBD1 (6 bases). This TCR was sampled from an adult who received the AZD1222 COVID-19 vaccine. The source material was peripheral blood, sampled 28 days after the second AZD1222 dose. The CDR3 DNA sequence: TGTGCCAGCAGGGGACCCGAGCAGGGGTACGTTGAAGCTTTCTTT. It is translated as CASRGPEQGYVEAFF.